Below, 27 T cell receptor beta chains from the same sample are listed, as sequenced in a study of OX40 agonist ivuxolimab in advanced cancers. Assay used: immunoSEQ multiplex PCR; TCRdb lists only in-frame clones, some missing. The repertoire consists of some 45,000 clones, with 70% to 90% occurring once and the leading ten covering 30% to 35%. The sequencing here drew on CD4+ or CD8+ T cells sorted from blood, taken in a trial of the OX40 agonist ivuxolimab. These receptors came from an adult with an advanced solid tumor such as melanoma, head and neck, liver or kidney cancer.

The chain recombines TRBV6-4 with TRBJ2-2; D is perhaps TRBD2 (5 bases). Per the germline V gene, CDR1 is MRHNA and CDR2 is SNTAGT. This CDR3 spans 15 amino acids. The V end lost 4 bases, the J end lost 0 bases, and 9 bases lay between the germline ends. CDR3 sequence (DNA): TGTGCCAGCAGTGTTACCGGGGCGAACACCGGGGAGCTGTTTTTT. Amino acids: CASSVTGANTGELFF.

This sequence joins TRBV13 and TRBJ2-5; no definite D call. This CDR3 has 15 residues. V was shortened by 5 bases and J by 5 bases, with 18 bases between the two germline ends. Germline CDR1 and CDR2: PRHDT and FYEKMQ (reference sequence). In DNA, the CDR3 is TGTGCCAGCAGCACCCTGGGGTCCGCTCGGGAGACCCAGTACTTC. This codes for CASSTLGSARETQYF.

The chain employs TRBV19 and TRBJ1-1, with D tentatively TRBD1 (5 bases). Germline CDR1 is LNHDA and CDR2 is SQIVND (reference sequence). The length of the CDR3 is 14 residues. The germline V and J ends were trimmed by 1 base and 5 bases, with 11 bases remaining between them. CDR3 amino acids: CASSIGGTRTEAFF. The CDR3 bases are TGTGCCAGTAGTATAGGGGGGACTAGGACTGAAGCTTTCTTT.

The rearrangement joins TRBV5-5 to TRBJ1-1; no clear D gene. The CDR3 has 15 residues. Germline V gene lookup returns CDR1 SGHKS and CDR2 YYEKEE (reference sequence). V was pared by 4 bases and J by 1 base, with 14 bases between. In nucleotides, the CDR3 is TGTGCCAGCAGCCCCGACATCACTCGGAACACTGAAGCTTTCTTT. Amino acid sequence: CASSPDITRNTEAFF.

J is TRBJ2-7 and V is TRBV5-4; tentatively, D is TRBD1 (6 bases). From germline, CDR1 is SGHNT and CDR2 YYREEE (reference sequence). Trimming removed 4 bases at V and 5 bases at J, with 10 bases between. The CDR3 totals 12 residues. This CDR3 is CASSPRGNEQYF. CDR3 bases: TGTGCCAGCAGCCCCAGGGGAAACGAGCAGTACTTC. The variable domain in full, completed from reference TRBV5-4 and TRBJ2-7, reads ETGVTQSPTHLIKTRGQQVTLRCSSQSGHNTVSWYQQALGQGPQFIFQYYREEENGRGNFPPRFSGLQFPNYSSELNVNALELDDSALYLCASSPRGNEQYFGPGTRLTVT.

V usage is TRBV4-2 and J usage is TRBJ2-7; 10 positions match TRBD2. With V trimmed by 5 bases and J by 6 bases, 10 bases remained unmatched. The CDR3 is made up of 15 amino acids. Germline V gives CDR1 LGHNA, CDR2 YNFKEQ. The CDR3 sequence: CASSLVGLAGAEQYF. The CDR3 region has the DNA TGTGCCAGCAGCTTGGTTGGGCTAGCGGGAGCCGAGCAGTACTTC.

J is TRBJ2-1 and V is TRBV6-1; no definite D call. CDR1 and CDR2 from the germline V gene are MNHNS and SASEGT. Trimming removed 3 bases at V and 4 bases at J, with 7 bases between. The CDR3 spans 13 residues. CDR3 in DNA: TGTGCCAGCAGTGATGAACTATACAATGAGCAGTTCTTC. It is translated as CASSDELYNEQFF.

The chain joins TRBV10-3 to TRBJ2-7, with 7 bases aligning to TRBD1. The CDR3 is 12 amino acids. The junction had 4 bases not matched to a gene; V was cut back by 5 bases and J by 6 bases. In germline, CDR1 is ENHRY, CDR2 SYGVKD. The CDR3 spells CAISLTGPEQYF. The CDR3 DNA follows: TGTGCCATCAGTCTGACAGGGCCCGAGCAGTACTTC.

The J gene is TRBJ2-1, the V gene TRBV2; tentatively, D is TRBD1 (6 bases). Germline V gene data show CDR1 as SNHLY and CDR2 as FYNNEI. Trimming left V 4 bases short and J 5 bases short, with 12 bases between. The CDR3 is made up of 14 amino acids. CDR3 residues: CASSVNAGDNEQFF. The CDR3 region has the DNA TGTGCCAGCAGTGTAAACGCAGGGGACAATGAGCAGTTCTTC.

V usage is TRBV6-1 and J usage is TRBJ2-7; D uncertain. Trimming pared 2 bases from V and 4 bases from J, leaving 3 bases between. Looked up from germline, CDR1 is MNHNS and CDR2 is SASEGT. This CDR3 comprises 11 residues. The chain's CDR3 is CASSELYEQYF. The CDR3 DNA reads as TGTGCCAGCAGTGAATTATACGAGCAGTACTTC.

The chain links TRBV18 to TRBJ2-5; 7 bases line up with TRBD2. This CDR3 has 16 amino acids. Germline trimming cut 1 base from V and 3 bases from J; bases unmatched to any gene: 8. CDR1 and CDR2 from the germline V gene are KGHSH and LQKENI. This CDR3 reads CASSPRDYLGKETQYF. The CDR3 DNA sequence: TGTGCCAGCTCACCACGGGACTACCTTGGGAAAGAGACCCAGTACTTC.

The J gene is TRBJ1-2, the V gene TRBV29-1; no reliable D call. The CDR3 is made up of 11 amino acids. V was trimmed by 7 bases and J by 8 bases, leaving 14 bases between them. Per germline, CDR1 SQVTM and CDR2 ANQGSEA. CDR3 sequence: CSATAAGGYTF. The CDR3 nucleotides are TGCAGCGCGACGGCGGCGGGCGGCTACACCTTC.

V and J are TRBV27 and TRBJ1-2; the D gene is possibly TRBD1 (5 bases). This CDR3 is built from 16 residues. The germline V and J ends were trimmed by 6 bases and 4 bases, with 21 bases remaining between them. CDR1 MNHEY and CDR2 SMNVEV come from the germline V gene (reference sequence). CDR3 coding DNA: TGTGCCAGCAGCCGATCCGACAGTTCGTGGAGCTATGGCTACACCTTC. Amino acid sequence: CASSRSDSSWSYGYTF.

The rearrangement uses TRBV7-9 and TRBJ1-2; TRBD1 aligns across 7 bases. The CDR3 runs to 14 residues. Germline CDR1 and CDR2: SEHNR and FQNEAQ (reference sequence). The V segment lost 1 base and the J segment 3 bases; nucleotides outside the gene matches: 2. This CDR3 is CASSLGGGDYGYTF. For the CDR3, the DNA is TGTGCCAGCAGCTTAGGAGGGGGCGACTATGGCTACACCTTC.

The rearrangement uses TRBV7-9 and TRBJ2-3, with 7 bases identical to TRBD1. This CDR3 is built from 15 residues. Trimming cost V 2 bases and J 4 bases; bases outside gene matches: 6. CDR1 is SEHNR, CDR2 FQNEAQ, per germline (reference sequence). In DNA, the CDR3 is TGTGCCAGCAGCTTATCACAGGGGTCAGCAGATACGCAGTATTTT. Residues: CASSLSQGSADTQYF.

The chain carries TRBV29-1 and TRBJ2-3; 7 bases agree with TRBD2. Per germline, CDR1 SQVTM and CDR2 ANQGSEA. V dropped 2 bases and J dropped 4; count of bases not matched to a gene: 0. This CDR3 has 12 amino acids. CDR3 in amino acids: CSVELAADTQYF. In DNA, the CDR3 is TGCAGCGTTGAACTAGCGGCAGATACGCAGTATTTT.

The gene calls are TRBV6-4 and TRBJ1-1; D uncertain. The CDR3 is 13 amino acids. With 3 bases removed from V and 5 bases from J, the gap between germline ends came to 10 bases. Germline values: CDR1 MRHNA, CDR2 SNTAGT. DNA for the CDR3: TGTGCCAGCAGTGAAATATCGGGGACTGAAGCTTTCTTT. Encoded protein: CASSEISGTEAFF.

In nucleotides, the CDR3 is TGTGCCAGCGGCAGACAGGGTATCAACACCATATATTTT. This codes for CASGRQGINTIYF. The chain uses TRBV2 and TRBJ1-3, with TRBD1 matching over 7 bases. The length of the CDR3 is 13 residues. The ends lost 8 bases at V and 7 bases at J; junction bases unmatched: 8. Per the germline V gene, CDR1 is SNHLY and CDR2 is FYNNEI.

This clone was recorded a few times. V usage is TRBV23-1 and J usage is TRBJ2-1, with 7 nucleotides matching TRBD1. TRBV23-1 is identified as an open reading frame with a role that is uncertain. The length of the CDR3 is 16 residues. After removal of 7 bases from V and 2 bases from J, the junction contained 11 bases not matched to a gene. CDR3 in amino acids: CASNVGGRPPYNEQFF. CDR3 nucleotide sequence: TGCGCCAGCAACGTAGGGGGCAGGCCCCCCTACAATGAGCAGTTCTTC.

The rearrangement joins TRBV7-2 to TRBJ1-2; D not resolved. V was pared by 2 bases and J by 8 bases, with 18 bases between. This CDR3 has 15 residues. Germline V gives CDR1 SGHTA, CDR2 FQGNSA. CDR3 residues: CASSLMSSGVWGYTF. CDR3 bases: TGTGCCAGCAGCTTAATGTCCTCTGGGGTTTGGGGCTACACCTTC. Supplemented by reference TRBV7-2 and TRBJ1-2, the full variable domain reads GAGVSQSPSNKVTEKGKDVELRCDPISGHTALYWYRQSLGQGLEFLIYFQGNSAPDKSGLPSDRFSAERTGGSVSTLTIQRTQQEDSAVYLCASSLMSSGVWGYTFGSGTRLTVV.

CDR3 protein: CASSIVRFSNTGELFF. CDR3 bases: TGTGCCAGTAGTATAGTAAGGTTTTCGAACACCGGGGAGCTGTTTTTT. This chain uses TRBV19 with TRBJ2-2, with D hard to call. This CDR3 contains 16 residues. CDR1 and CDR2 from the germline V gene are LNHDA and SQIVND (reference sequence). V gave up 1 base and J gave up 0 bases, with 9 bases separating them.

A word on this clone: Other DNA variants within this sample encode the same CDR3. This chain links TRBV13 with TRBJ2-1; unclear D gene. Germline V gives CDR1 PRHDT, CDR2 FYEKMQ (reference sequence). CDR3 length: 14 amino acids. V was trimmed by 5 bases and J by 0 bases, leaving 8 bases between them. This CDR3 is CASSHIGSYNEQFF. The CDR3 region has the DNA TGTGCCAGCAGCCACATCGGCTCCTACAATGAGCAGTTCTTC.

In this sample, this clone turned up once. This chain connects TRBV7-2 to TRBJ2-7; maybe TRBD1 (5 bases). Trimming took 4 bases from V and 3 from J, leaving 10 bases between them. Germline CDR1 and CDR2: SGHTA and FQGNSA. The CDR3 loop spans 13 amino acids. CDR3 sequence: CASSSRTLYEQYF. The DNA for the CDR3 is TGTGCCAGCAGCTCTCGGACACTCTACGAGCAGTACTTC.

The chain carries TRBV28 and TRBJ2-7; D gene uncertain. Looked up from germline, CDR1 is MDHEN and CDR2 is SYDVKM. With 6 bases removed from V and 3 bases from J, the gap between germline ends came to 6 bases. This CDR3 has 11 residues. The CDR3 DNA reads TGTGCCAGCAGGGACCACTACGAGCAGTACTTC. Translation: CASRDHYEQYF. The full variable domain, its missing parts supplied by reference TRBV28 and TRBJ2-7, is DVKVTQSSRYLVKRTGEKVFLECVQDMDHENMFWYRQDPGLGLRLIYFSYDVKMKEKGDIPEGYSVSREKKERFSLILESASTNQTSMYLCASRDHYEQYFGPGTRLTVT.

This chain uses TRBV28 with TRBJ1-4; 8 bases align to TRBD1. The trim removed 4 bases at V and 6 bases at J, leaving 4 bases unmatched. Germline CDR1 and CDR2: MDHEN and SYDVKM. The CDR3 extends over 14 amino acids. The CDR3: CASSSAQGDEKLFF. The DNA of the CDR3 is TGTGCCAGCAGTTCCGCACAGGGGGATGAAAAACTGTTTTTT.

The gene calls are TRBV5-5 and TRBJ2-6; D possibly matches TRBD1 or TRBD2 (6 bases each). From germline, CDR1 is SGHKS and CDR2 YYEKEE (reference sequence). Trimming pared 7 bases from V and 2 bases from J, leaving 10 bases between. The CDR3 is made up of 14 amino acids. The CDR3 loop reads CASGGGAGANVLTF. CDR3 sequence (DNA): TGTGCCAGCGGGGGCGGGGCTGGGGCCAACGTCCTGACTTTC.

The chain joins TRBV4-1 to TRBJ2-1; a weak D match, TRBD1 (6 bases). There are 16 residues in the CDR3. With 3 bases removed from V and 6 bases from J, the gap between germline ends came to 18 bases. Germline lookup yields CDR1 MGHRA and CDR2 YSYEKL. The CDR3 region is CASSHNRATGLNEQFF. The CDR3 region has the DNA TGCGCCAGCAGCCACAACAGGGCGACCGGGCTCAATGAGCAGTTCTTC.